Below, one T cell receptor beta chain is given with its context. One junction end does not reproduce the germline sequence, and a read error may be involved. Constant-region priming of around 530 ng total RNA yielded TCR beta cDNA. Library construction for TCR beta comprised three nested multiplex PCR rounds performed with slightly modified ARM-PCR. The two initial PCR rounds, approximately 10 cycles each, used TRBV1-TRBV30 forward and C-beta reverse primers. TCRdb independently ran MiXCR on the multiplex PCR reads; one entry per CDR3 protein. The data contain 40,000 or so distinct CDR3 sequences, roughly 73% of them singletons. The data belong to a study of tumor-infiltrating lymphocytes in primary liver carcinoma. Unsorted bulk tissue of roughly 18-32 mg yielded co-extracted RNA and DNA. The CDR3 runs to 13 residues.

J is TRBJ1-5 and V is TRBV12-3 or TRBV12-4; D is undetermined. Sequenced input: tumor-adjacent normal liver tissue. The receptor was derived from a man in his forties or fifties with primary liver carcinoma and hepatitis B virus infection. CDR3 region: CASSLTRNQLQHF. CDR3 nucleotides: TGTGCCAGCAGTTTAACTCGGAATCAGCTCCAGCATTTT.